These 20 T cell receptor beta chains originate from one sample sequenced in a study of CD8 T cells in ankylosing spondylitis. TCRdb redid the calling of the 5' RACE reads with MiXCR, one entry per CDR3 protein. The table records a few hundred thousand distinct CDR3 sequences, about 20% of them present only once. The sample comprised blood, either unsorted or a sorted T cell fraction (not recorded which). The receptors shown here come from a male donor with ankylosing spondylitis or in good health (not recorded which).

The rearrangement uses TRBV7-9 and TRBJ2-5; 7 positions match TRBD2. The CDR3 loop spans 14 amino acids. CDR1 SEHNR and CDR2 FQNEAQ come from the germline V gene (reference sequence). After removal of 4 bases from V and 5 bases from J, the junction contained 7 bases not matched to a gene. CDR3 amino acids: CASSSRLARETQYF. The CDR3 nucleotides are TGTGCCAGCAGCTCAAGACTAGCCCGGGAGACCCAGTACTTC.

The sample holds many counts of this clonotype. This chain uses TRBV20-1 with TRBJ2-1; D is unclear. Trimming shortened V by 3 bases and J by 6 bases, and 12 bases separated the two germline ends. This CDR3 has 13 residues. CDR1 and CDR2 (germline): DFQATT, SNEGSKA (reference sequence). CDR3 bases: TGCAGTGCTAGCTGGGCGTCAGCCAATGAGCAGTTCTTC. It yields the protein CSASWASANEQFF.

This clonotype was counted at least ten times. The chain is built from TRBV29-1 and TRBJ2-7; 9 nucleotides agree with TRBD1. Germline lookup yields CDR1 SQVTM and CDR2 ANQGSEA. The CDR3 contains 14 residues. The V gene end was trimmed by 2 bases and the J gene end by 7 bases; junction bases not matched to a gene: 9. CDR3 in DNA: TGCAGCGTTGAACCGGGACAGGGTAGGGGGGAGCAGTACTTC. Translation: CSVEPGQGRGEQYF.

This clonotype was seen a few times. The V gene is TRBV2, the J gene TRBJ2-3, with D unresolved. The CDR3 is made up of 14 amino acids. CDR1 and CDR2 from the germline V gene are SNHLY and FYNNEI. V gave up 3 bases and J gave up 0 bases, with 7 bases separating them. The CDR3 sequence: CASSDSASTDTQYF. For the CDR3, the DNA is TGTGCCAGCAGTGACAGCGCTAGCACAGATACGCAGTATTTT.

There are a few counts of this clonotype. The CDR3 protein is CASRTPGALETQYF. In DNA form, the CDR3 reads TGTGCCAGCAGGACCCCGGGTGCCTTGGAGACCCAGTACTTC. The chain carries TRBV28 and TRBJ2-5; D is undetermined. The CDR3 runs to 14 residues. V lost 6 bases and J 5 bases, leaving 16 bases between the germline ends. Germline V gene data show CDR1 as MDHEN and CDR2 as SYDVKM.

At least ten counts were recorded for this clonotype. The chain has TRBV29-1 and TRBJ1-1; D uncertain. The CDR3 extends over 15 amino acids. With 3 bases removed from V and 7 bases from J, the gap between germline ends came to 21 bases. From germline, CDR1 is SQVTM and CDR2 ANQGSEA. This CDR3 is CSVEEEWTGNGEAFF. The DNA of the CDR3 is TGCAGCGTTGAGGAAGAGTGGACGGGGAACGGTGAAGCTTTCTTT.

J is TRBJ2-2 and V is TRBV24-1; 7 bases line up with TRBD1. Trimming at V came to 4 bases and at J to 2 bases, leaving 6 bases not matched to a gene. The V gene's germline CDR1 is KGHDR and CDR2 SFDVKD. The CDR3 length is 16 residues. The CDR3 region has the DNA TGTGCCACCAGTGAACCCGACAGGGTTAACACCGGGGAGCTGTTTTTT. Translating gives CATSEPDRVNTGELFF.

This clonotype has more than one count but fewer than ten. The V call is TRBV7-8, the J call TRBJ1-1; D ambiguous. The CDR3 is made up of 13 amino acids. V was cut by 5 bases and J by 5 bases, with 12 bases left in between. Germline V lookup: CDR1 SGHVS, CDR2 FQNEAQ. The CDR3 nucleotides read TGTGCCAGCAGCCCCCCCATTGGGACTGAAGCTTTCTTT. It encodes CASSPPIGTEAFF.

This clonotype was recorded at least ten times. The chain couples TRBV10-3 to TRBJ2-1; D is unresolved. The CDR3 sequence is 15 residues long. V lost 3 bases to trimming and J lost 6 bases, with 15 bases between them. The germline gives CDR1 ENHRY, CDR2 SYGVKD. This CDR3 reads CAISDSGSLGNEQFF. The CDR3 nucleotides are TGTGCCATCAGTGACTCCGGGTCCCTCGGCAATGAGCAGTTCTTC.

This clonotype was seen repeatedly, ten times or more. The CDR3 here is CASSRAGTGNEQFF. The DNA of the CDR3 is TGTGCCAGCAGCCGAGCCGGGACAGGGAATGAGCAGTTCTTC. V usage is TRBV7-9 and J usage is TRBJ2-1; 9 bases fit TRBD1. The CDR3 contains 14 residues. After removal of 5 bases from V and 7 bases from J, the junction contained 6 bases not matched to a gene. The V gene's germline CDR1 is SEHNR and CDR2 FQNEAQ (reference sequence).

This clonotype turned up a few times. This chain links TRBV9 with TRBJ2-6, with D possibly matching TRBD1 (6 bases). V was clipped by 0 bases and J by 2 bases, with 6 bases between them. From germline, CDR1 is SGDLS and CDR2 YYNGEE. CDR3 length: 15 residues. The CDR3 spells CASSVEGAGANVLTF. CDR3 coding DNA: TGTGCCAGCAGCGTAGAGGGGGCTGGGGCCAACGTCCTGACTTTC.

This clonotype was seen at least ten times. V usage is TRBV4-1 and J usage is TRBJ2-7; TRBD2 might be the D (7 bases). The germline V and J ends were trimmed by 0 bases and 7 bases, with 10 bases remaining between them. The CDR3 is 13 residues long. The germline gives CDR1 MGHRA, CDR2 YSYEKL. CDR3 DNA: TGCGCCAGCAGCCAAGAAGGGGGAGGGGAGCAGTACTTC. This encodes CASSQEGGGEQYF.

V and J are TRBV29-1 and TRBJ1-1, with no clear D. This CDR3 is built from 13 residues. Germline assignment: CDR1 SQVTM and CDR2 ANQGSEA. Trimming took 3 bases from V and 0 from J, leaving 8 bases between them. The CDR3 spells CSVDSGMNTEAFF. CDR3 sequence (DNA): TGCAGCGTTGATTCGGGCATGAACACTGAAGCTTTCTTT.

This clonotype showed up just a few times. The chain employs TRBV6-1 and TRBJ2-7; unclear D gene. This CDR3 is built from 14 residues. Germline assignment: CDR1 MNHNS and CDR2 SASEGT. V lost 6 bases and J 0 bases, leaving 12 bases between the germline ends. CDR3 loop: CASSTLLASYEQYF. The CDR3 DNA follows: TGTGCCAGCAGCACCCTGTTGGCCTCCTACGAGCAGTACTTC.

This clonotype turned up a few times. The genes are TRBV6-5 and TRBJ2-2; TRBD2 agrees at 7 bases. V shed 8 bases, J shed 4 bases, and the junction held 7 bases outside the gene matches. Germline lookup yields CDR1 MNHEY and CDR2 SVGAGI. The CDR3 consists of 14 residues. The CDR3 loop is CASELSGGTGELFF. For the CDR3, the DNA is TGTGCCAGCGAGCTCTCGGGGGGCACCGGGGAGCTGTTTTTT.

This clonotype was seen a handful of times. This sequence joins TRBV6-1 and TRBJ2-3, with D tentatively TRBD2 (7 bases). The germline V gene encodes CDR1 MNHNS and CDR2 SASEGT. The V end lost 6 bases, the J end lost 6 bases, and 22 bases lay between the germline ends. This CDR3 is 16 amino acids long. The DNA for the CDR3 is TGTGCCAGCAGGGGAGGGAGGGGACAAGCACCCGATACGCAGTATTTT. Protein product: CASRGGRGQAPDTQYF.

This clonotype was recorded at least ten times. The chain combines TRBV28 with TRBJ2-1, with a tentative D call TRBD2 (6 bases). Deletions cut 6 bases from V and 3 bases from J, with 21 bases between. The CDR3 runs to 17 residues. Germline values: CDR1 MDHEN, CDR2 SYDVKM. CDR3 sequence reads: CASRPPGASADYNEQFF. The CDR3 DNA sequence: TGTGCCAGCAGGCCCCCGGGCGCTAGCGCAGACTACAATGAGCAGTTCTTC.

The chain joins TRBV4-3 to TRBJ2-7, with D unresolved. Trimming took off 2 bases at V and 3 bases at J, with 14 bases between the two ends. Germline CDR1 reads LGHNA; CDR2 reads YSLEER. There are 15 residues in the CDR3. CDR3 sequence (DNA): TGCGCCAGCAGCCAATTTAACGCCGCCGGCTACGAGCAGTACTTC. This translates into CASSQFNAAGYEQYF.

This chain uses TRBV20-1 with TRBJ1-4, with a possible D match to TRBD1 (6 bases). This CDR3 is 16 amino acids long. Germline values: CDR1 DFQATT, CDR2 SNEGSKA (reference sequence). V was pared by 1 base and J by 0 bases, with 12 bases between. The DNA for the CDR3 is TGCAGTGCTAGAGGGGGGCAGCTTGCAACTAATGAAAAACTGTTTTTT. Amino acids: CSARGGQLATNEKLFF.

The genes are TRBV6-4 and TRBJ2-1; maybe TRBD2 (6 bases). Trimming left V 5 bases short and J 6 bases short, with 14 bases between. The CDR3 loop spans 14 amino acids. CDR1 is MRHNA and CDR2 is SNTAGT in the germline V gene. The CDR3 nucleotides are TGTGCCAGCAGTCCAGCGGGTCCACTCAATGAGCAGTTCTTC. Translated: CASSPAGPLNEQFF.